This T cell receptor (beta chain) originates from a study of cytomegalovirus exposure and HLA in healthy donors. Study in general: Caucasian-associated ancestry cluster membership applied to approximately 81% of around 400 genotyped donors. Overall study findings and caveats: Analysis performed later found roughly 17,000 TCR beta sequences associated with HLA alleles at 0.05 false discovery rate. Among donors in an Asian-associated ancestry cluster, a later analysis reportedly found fewer N-insertions than the approximately 700-donor mean. Further analysis was carried out later, and it showed several of the most significant clusters appearing linked to common viral pathogens.

V was cut by 6 bases and J by 4 bases, with 12 bases left in between. CDR3 length equals 13 residues. CDR1 and CDR2 from the germline V gene are ENHRY and SYGVKD. Use of 60 Vbeta and 13 Jbeta primers characterized the PCR. Generated by immunoSEQ multiplex PCR, the TCRdb table keeps only in-frame clones and is missing some. The profile covers 150,000 or so clones, with approximately 80% appearing a single time and around 2.5% taken by the ten largest. Of note for this clone: What it binds is unknown.

Specimen: PBMCs. V usage is TRBV10-3 and J usage is TRBJ1-1; weak D call: TRBD1 (5 bases). This clonotype was sampled from a man between 50 and 59 years old in good health and CMV-seronegative. CDR3 loop: CAISPWGGTEAFF. CDR3 sequence (DNA): TGTGCCATCAGCCCATGGGGGGGCACTGAAGCTTTCTTT.